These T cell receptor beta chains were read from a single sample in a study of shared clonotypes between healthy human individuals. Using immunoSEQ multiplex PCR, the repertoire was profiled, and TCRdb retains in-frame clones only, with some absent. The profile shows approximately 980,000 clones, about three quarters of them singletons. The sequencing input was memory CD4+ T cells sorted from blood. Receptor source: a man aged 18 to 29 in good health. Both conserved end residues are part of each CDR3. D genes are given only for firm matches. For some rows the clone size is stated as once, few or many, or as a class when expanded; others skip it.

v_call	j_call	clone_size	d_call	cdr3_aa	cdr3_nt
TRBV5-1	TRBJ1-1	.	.	CASSGGRIMNTEAFF	TGCGCCAGCAGCGGGGGACGGATCATGAACACTGAAGCTTTCTTT
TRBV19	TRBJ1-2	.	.	CASSSVAGNYGYTF	TGTGCCAGTAGTTCGGTGGCAGGGAACTATGGCTACACCTTC
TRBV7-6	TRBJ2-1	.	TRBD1	CASSLEDRGFEQFF	TGTGCCAGCAGCTTAGAGGACAGGGGATTTGAGCAGTTCTTC
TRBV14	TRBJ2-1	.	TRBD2	CASSQATGRGVGNEQFF	TGTGCCAGCAGCCAGGCCACGGGGCGGGGGGTCGGCAATGAGCAGTTCTTC
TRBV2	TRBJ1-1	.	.	CASSVRQAEAFF	TGTGCCAGCAGTGTACGCCAGGCTGAAGCTTTCTTT
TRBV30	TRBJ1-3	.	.	CAWTTAGNTIYF	TGTGCCTGGACAACAGCTGGAAACACCATATATTTT
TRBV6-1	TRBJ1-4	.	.	CASRAATNEKLFF	TGTGCCTCACGGGCTGCAACTAATGAAAAACTGTTTTTT
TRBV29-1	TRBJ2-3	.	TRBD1	CSVEDQVQGAPDTQYF	TGCAGCGTTGAAGATCAGGTGCAGGGGGCCCCAGATACGCAGTATTTT
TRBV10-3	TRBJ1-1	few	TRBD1	CAISWDRAEAFF	TGTGCCATCAGTTGGGACAGGGCCGAAGCTTTCTTT
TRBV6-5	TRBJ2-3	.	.	CASSERGQVRSIF	.
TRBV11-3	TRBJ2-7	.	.	CASSAGGGIHEQYF	TGTGCCAGCAGCGCCGGTGGGGGGATCCACGAGCAGTACTTC
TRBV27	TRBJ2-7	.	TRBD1	CASRRQGAYEQYF	TGTGCCAGCAGAAGACAGGGGGCCTACGAGCAGTACTTC
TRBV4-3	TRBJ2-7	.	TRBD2	CASSARLAGEDEQYF	TGCGCCAGCAGCGCACGACTAGCGGGGGAGGACGAGCAGTACTTC
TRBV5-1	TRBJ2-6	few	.	CASSPGALSGANVLTF	TGCGCCAGCAGCCCGGGGGCCCTCTCTGGGGCCAACGTCCTGACTTTC
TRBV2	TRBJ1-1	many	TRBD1	CASTPGQGGKAFF	TGTGCCAGCACCCCAGGACAGGGAGGAAAAGCTTTCTTT
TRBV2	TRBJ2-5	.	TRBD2	CASRWTSGGAETQYF	TGTGCCAGCAGATGGACTAGCGGGGGGGCAGAGACCCAGTACTTC
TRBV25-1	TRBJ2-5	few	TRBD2	CASSEEGTKSGTQYF	TGTGCCAGCAGTGAAGAGGGGACTAAATCCGGGACCCAGTACTTC
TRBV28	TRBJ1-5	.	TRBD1	CASSLIRDRAGQPQHF	TGTGCCAGCAGTTTGATCCGGGACAGGGCGGGTCAGCCCCAGCATTTT
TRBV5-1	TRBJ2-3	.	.	CASSLEYPGTADTQYF	TGCGCCAGCAGCTTGGAGTATCCGGGAACCGCAGATACGCAGTATTTT
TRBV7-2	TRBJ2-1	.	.	CASQALFPNEQFF	TGTGCCAGCCAGGCCCTCTTCCCCAATGAGCAGTTCTTC
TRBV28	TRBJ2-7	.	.	CASDRAGSLESYEQYF	TGTGCCAGTGACCGGGCAGGCTCATTAGAGTCTTACGAGCAGTACTTC
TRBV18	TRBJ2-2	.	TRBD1	CASSPPGTGNTGELFF	TGTGCCAGCTCACCACCGGGGACAGGGAACACCGGGGAGCTGTTTTTT
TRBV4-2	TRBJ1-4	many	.	CASSPGGSKLDLNEKLFF	TGTGCCAGCAGCCCAGGAGGCAGCAAACTTGACCTTAATGAAAAACTGTTTTTT
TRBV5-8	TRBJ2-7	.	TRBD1	CASSLRTGALGSDEQYF	TGTGCCAGCAGCTTGCGGACAGGGGCCCTGGGGTCGGACGAGCAGTACTTC
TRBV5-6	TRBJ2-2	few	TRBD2	CASSLTSGNTGELFF	TGTGCCAGCAGCTTGACTAGCGGTAACACCGGGGAGCTGTTTTTT
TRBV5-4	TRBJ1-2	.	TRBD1	CASSAAGQNYGYTF	TGTGCCAGCAGCGCCGCGGGACAGAACTATGGCTACACCTTC
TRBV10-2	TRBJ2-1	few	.	CASTPQGPSSYNEQFF	TGCGCCAGCACCCCACAGGGCCCGAGCTCCTACAATGAGCAGTTCTTC
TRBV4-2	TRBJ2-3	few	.	CASSQSLRGLTDTQYF	TGTGCCAGCAGCCAAAGCTTGCGGGGGCTCACAGATACGCAGTATTTT
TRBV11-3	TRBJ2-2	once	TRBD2	CAILTRGLAGEHGTGELFF	TGTGCCATCCTAACCCGGGGACTAGCGGGAGAACATGGCACCGGGGAGCTGTTTTTT
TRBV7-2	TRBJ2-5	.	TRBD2	CASSKGLAGETQYF	TGTGCCAGCAGCAAGGGACTAGCGGGTGAGACCCAGTACTTC
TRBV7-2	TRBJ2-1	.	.	CASSLGSYRVVEQFF	TGTGCCAGCAGCTTAGGGTCTTACAGGGTTGTTGAGCAGTTCTTC
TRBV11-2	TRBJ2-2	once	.	CASSFLGADTGELFF	TGTGCCAGCAGCTTTCTGGGGGCGGACACCGGGGAGCTGTTTTTT
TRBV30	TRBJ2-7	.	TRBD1	CAWNGQGAGEQYF	TGTGCCTGGAACGGGCAGGGGGCCGGTGAGCAGTACTTC
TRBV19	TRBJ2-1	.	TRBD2	CASRASGGPEQFF	TGTGCCAGTAGGGCTAGCGGGGGGCCGGAGCAGTTCTTC
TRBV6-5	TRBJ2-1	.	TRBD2	CASRLDPSGNEQFF	TGTGCCAGCCGATTAGATCCTAGCGGCAATGAGCAGTTCTTC
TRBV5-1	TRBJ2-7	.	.	CASSRTSGLRSYEQYF	TGCGCCAGCAGCCGCACCTCAGGGCTTCGCTCCTACGAGCAGTACTTC
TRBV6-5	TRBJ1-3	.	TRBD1	CASSRGTAGNTIYF	TGTGCCAGCAGCCGCGGGACAGCTGGAAACACCATATATTTT
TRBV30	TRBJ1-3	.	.	CAWTSGNTIYF	TGTGCCTGGACTTCTGGAAACACCATATATTTT
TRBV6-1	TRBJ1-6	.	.	CASSGDTSNSPLHF	TGTGCCAGCAGTGGGGACACAAGCAATTCACCCCTCCACTTT
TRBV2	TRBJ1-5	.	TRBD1	CASSRTGPTSNQPQHF	TGTGCCAGCAGCCGGACAGGGCCTACAAGCAATCAGCCCCAGCATTTT
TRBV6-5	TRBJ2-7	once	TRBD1	CASGQGTYEQYF	TGTGCCAGCGGACAGGGGACCTACGAGCAGTACTTC
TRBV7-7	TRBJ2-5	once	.	CASSRLQGTETQYF	TGTGCTAGCTCCCGCTTGCAGGGCACGGAGACCCAGTACTTC
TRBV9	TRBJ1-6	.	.	CASSVGDLDNSPLHF	TGTGCCAGCAGCGTAGGGGATCTCGATAATTCACCCCTCCACTTT
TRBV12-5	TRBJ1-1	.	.	CASGENTEAFF	TGTGCTAGTGGGGAAAACACTGAAGCTTTCTTT
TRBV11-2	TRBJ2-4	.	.	CASSLGLSKNIQYF	TGTGCCAGCAGCTTAGGCCTGTCCAAAAACATTCAGTACTTC
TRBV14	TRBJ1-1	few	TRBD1	CASSPDRVLAFF	TGTGCCAGCAGCCCGGACAGGGTTTTAGCTTTCTTT
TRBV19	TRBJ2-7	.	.	CASSIDFGTASSYEQYF	TGTGCCAGTAGTATAGATTTTGGGACGGCAAGCTCCTACGAGCAGTACTTC
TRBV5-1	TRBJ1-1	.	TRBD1	CATRRQGATEAFF	TGCGCCACCCGGAGACAGGGGGCCACTGAAGCTTTCTTT
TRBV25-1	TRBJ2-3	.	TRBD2	CASSESGRGGINTQYF	TGTGCCAGCAGTGAAAGTGGGCGGGGGGGCATAAATACGCAGTATTTT
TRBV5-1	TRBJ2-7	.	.	CASSLGAVPYEQYF	TGCGCCAGCAGCTTAGGAGCGGTCCCCTACGAGCAGTACTTC
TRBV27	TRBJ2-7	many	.	CASSHGTEIYEQYF	TGTGCCAGCAGTCACGGGACGGAAATCTACGAGCAGTACTTC
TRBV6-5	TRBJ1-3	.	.	CASNPPGSRGNTIYF	TGTGCCAGCAACCCACCGGGCTCCCGTGGAAACACCATATATTTT
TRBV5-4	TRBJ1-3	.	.	CASSLIGDSGNTIYF	TGTGCCAGCAGCTTGATTGGGGACTCTGGAAACACCATATATTTT
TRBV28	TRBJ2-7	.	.	CASSSQGNEQYF	TGTGCCAGCAGTTCACAGGGCAACGAGCAGTACTTC
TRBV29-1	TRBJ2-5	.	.	CSVDRTETQYF	TGCAGCGTTGACCGGACTGAGACCCAGTACTTC